The rows below give T cell receptor beta chains drawn from one sample of a study of T cells in Graves' hyperthyroidism and ophthalmopathy. TCRdb used MiXCR to reprocess the multiplex PCR reads, holding one entry per CDR3 protein. The repertoire holds fewer than 850,000 distinct CDR3 sequences, about 18% seen once, with about 14% in the top ten. Sequences were obtained from blood. The receptors shown here come from a man aged 45-60 years with Graves' hyperthyroidism. The CDR3 runs from the conserved cysteine through the conserved F or W.

V gene: TRBV24-1
J gene: TRBJ2-2
CDR3 length: 16
CDR3 protein: CATSDRGHPRPRELFF

V gene: TRBV9
J gene: TRBJ2-7
CDR3 length: 15
CDR3 protein: CASSAGDRLTYEQYF

V gene: TRBV9
J gene: TRBJ2-1
CDR3 length: 15
CDR3 protein: CASSARGPTYNEQFF

V gene: TRBV6-4
J gene: TRBJ1-2
CDR3 length: 14
CDR3 protein: CASRLQGATGGYTF

V gene: TRBV2
J gene: TRBJ2-1
CDR3 length: 16
CDR3 protein: CASSGPLSSAPRGQFF

V gene: TRBV30
J gene: TRBJ1-5
CDR3 length: 18
CDR3 protein: CAWSVPDRGYGSNQPQHF

V gene: TRBV7-9
J gene: TRBJ1-1
CDR3 length: 13
CDR3 protein: CASSPTDHPEAFF

V gene: TRBV27
J gene: TRBJ2-7
CDR3 length: 15
CDR3 protein: CASSSQGATIDEQYF

V gene: TRBV28
J gene: TRBJ2-7
CDR3 length: 13
CDR3 protein: CASTHLQGNEQYF

V gene: TRBV5-1
J gene: TRBJ1-5
CDR3 length: 15
CDR3 protein: CASSYTGGTNQPQHF

V gene: TRBV27
J gene: TRBJ2-4
CDR3 length: 14
CDR3 protein: CASSFSGSGNIQYF

V gene: TRBV27
J gene: TRBJ2-5
CDR3 length: 15
CDR3 protein: CASSLSFGERETQYF

V gene: TRBV28
J gene: TRBJ1-2
CDR3 length: 13
CDR3 protein: CASSLRTSYGYTF

V gene: TRBV7-9
J gene: TRBJ1-1
CDR3 length: 11
CDR3 protein: CASSSPTEAFF

V gene: TRBV29-1
J gene: TRBJ1-2
CDR3 length: 13
CDR3 protein: CSVVSRGSYGYTF

V gene: TRBV4-1
J gene: TRBJ2-1
CDR3 length: 15
CDR3 protein: CASSNNPGQDNEQFF